The next 21 T cell receptor beta chains were all read from a single sample in a study of OX40 agonist ivuxolimab in advanced cancers. Library prep was done by the immunoSEQ multiplex PCR assay. The table comes from immuneACCESS by way of TCRdb, which keeps in-frame sequences with V and J called. Part of the clones is missing from these tables; in studies checked, under half for an unresolved V gene and the rest for unknown reasons. This sample gives approximately 76,000 clones in total; approximately 92% of them show up just once. The ten largest clones take up roughly 10% of the sample. The sequences come from CD4+ or CD8+ T cells sorted from blood, collected in a trial of the OX40 agonist ivuxolimab. The origin of the receptors is an adult with an advanced solid tumor such as melanoma, head and neck, liver or kidney cancer.

The CDR3 loop reads CASSVGGREVLETQYF. CDR3 sequence (DNA): TGTGCCAGCAGCGTAGGAGGCAGGGAGGTATTGGAGACCCAGTACTTC. This chain uses TRBV9 with TRBJ2-5; TRBD2 is a possible D gene (6 bases). The germline CDR1 and CDR2 sequences are SGDLS and YYNGEE. Trimming removed 0 bases at V and 5 bases at J, with 17 bases between. The CDR3 is 16 residues long.

The chain combines TRBV9 with TRBJ2-3, with 10 bases matching TRBD1. The J segment lost 5 bases and the V segment lost 4 bases, leaving 10 bases of the junction unmatched. Germline lookup yields CDR1 SGDLS and CDR2 YYNGEE. The CDR3 is 16 residues long. The CDR3 reads CASSLPGTGDRDTQYF. Written as DNA, the CDR3 is TGTGCCAGCAGCCTCCCGGGGACAGGGGACCGAGATACGCAGTATTTT.

The genes are TRBV14 and TRBJ2-1; D gene uncertain. The CDR3 length is 15 residues. Germline V lookup: CDR1 SGHDN, CDR2 FVKESK. Trimming removed 0 bases at V and 10 bases at J, with 16 bases between. CDR3 in amino acids: CASSQESLRWTEQFF. CDR3 nucleotide sequence: TGTGCCAGCAGCCAAGAGAGTTTGCGTTGGACCGAGCAGTTCTTC.

This chain connects TRBV4-3 to TRBJ2-2; D is uncertain. V was shortened by 4 bases and J by 4 bases, with 7 bases between the two germline ends. Germline V gene sequence: CDR1 LGHNA, CDR2 YSLEER. The CDR3 runs 13 residues. CDR3 bases: TGCGCCAGCAGCCCGTACAGCACCGGGGAGCTGTTTTTT. Translation: CASSPYSTGELFF.

The table lists this clone with a count of one. V is TRBV7-2 and J is TRBJ2-7, with 9 bases lining up with TRBD1. From germline, CDR1 is SGHTA and CDR2 FQGNSA. The trim removed 4 bases at V and 2 bases at J, leaving 12 bases unmatched. This CDR3 has 17 residues. CDR3 sequence (DNA): TGTGCCAGCAGCTCTCCCCCAGGGACAGGGACCGCCTACGAGCAGTACTTC. Encoded protein: CASSSPPGTGTAYEQYF. The full variable domain, its missing parts supplied by reference TRBV7-2 and TRBJ2-7, is GAGVSQSPSNKVTEKGKDVELRCDPISGHTALYWYRQSLGQGLEFLIYFQGNSAPDKSGLPSDRFSAERTGGSVSTLTIQRTQQEDSAVYLCASSSPPGTGTAYEQYFGPGTRLTVT.

The J gene is TRBJ2-7, the V gene TRBV7-9; 9 nucleotides align to TRBD2. The CDR3 runs to 12 residues. After removal of 4 bases from V and 5 bases from J, the junction contained 0 bases not matched to a gene. Germline V gives CDR1 SEHNR, CDR2 FQNEAQ (reference sequence). The CDR3: CASSWTSDEQYF. DNA of the CDR3: TGTGCCAGCAGCTGGACTAGCGACGAGCAGTACTTC.

The chain couples TRBV5-8 to TRBJ2-3, with D tentatively TRBD2 (6 bases). V shed 4 bases and J shed 2 bases, with 20 bases lying between them. The CDR3 sequence is 17 residues long. Germline V gives CDR1 SGHTS, CDR2 YDEGEE. The CDR3 bases are TGTGCCAGCAGCCACCTGGGGGGTGGCGGGCTCACAGATACGCAGTATTTT. Amino acid sequence: CASSHLGGGGLTDTQYF.

The CDR3 loop is CASSLASGSSTDTQYF. DNA for the CDR3: TGTGCCAGCAGCTTAGCCAGCGGGAGTAGCACAGATACGCAGTATTTT. This chain uses TRBV13 with TRBJ2-3; the match to TRBD2 covers 8 bases. This CDR3 has 16 residues. The J segment lost 0 bases and the V segment lost 1 base, leaving 3 bases of the junction unmatched. Per germline, CDR1 PRHDT and CDR2 FYEKMQ (reference sequence). Full variable domain (rest looked up from reference TRBV13 and TRBJ2-3): AAGVIQSPRHLIKEKRETATLKCYPIPRHDTVYWYQQGPGQDPQFLISFYEKMQSDKGSIPDRFSAQQFSDYHSELNMSSLELGDSALYFCASSLASGSSTDTQYFGPGTRLTVL.

CDR3 region: CASSGDRHLWEQYF. The CDR3 region has the DNA TGCGCCAGCAGCGGGGACAGGCACCTTTGGGAGCAGTACTTC. The chain combines TRBV5-1 with TRBJ2-7; TRBD1 agrees at 8 bases. The germline V gene encodes CDR1 SGHRS and CDR2 YFSETQ. This CDR3 has 14 residues. J was trimmed by 7 bases and V by 4 bases; bases with no gene match: 10.

The genes are TRBV9 and TRBJ2-5, with 10 nucleotides matching TRBD2. V lost 4 bases, J lost 1 base, and 10 bases stayed unmatched. The CDR3 is 17 amino acids. Germline lookup yields CDR1 SGDLS and CDR2 YYNGEE. The chain's CDR3 is CASSPTLAGVFQETQYF. The CDR3 DNA is TGTGCCAGCAGCCCGACCCTAGCGGGGGTATTCCAAGAGACCCAGTACTTC.

J is TRBJ1-4 and V is TRBV10-2, with no clear D. Germline lookup yields CDR1 WSHSY and CDR2 SAAADI. The CDR3 length is 15 residues. V was pared by 2 bases and J by 0 bases, with 7 bases between. CDR3 nucleotides: TGCGCCAGCAGTGAGAACGTTGCAACTAATGAAAAACTGTTTTTT. It translates to CASSENVATNEKLFF.

This chain links TRBV10-1 with TRBJ2-7; a possible D gene is TRBD1 (6 bases). V lost 7 bases, J lost 2 bases, and 12 bases lay in between. This CDR3 region has 13 residues. Germline values: CDR1 WNHNN, CDR2 SYGVQD (reference sequence). The CDR3 loop is CASNQPGAYEQYF. In nucleotides, the CDR3 is TGCGCCAGCAATCAGCCAGGGGCCTACGAGCAGTACTTC.

The rearrangement joins TRBV11-3 to TRBJ2-1, with 10 nucleotides matching TRBD2. This CDR3 region has 15 residues. Germline V lookup: CDR1 SGHNT, CDR2 YENEEA. The trim removed 5 bases at V and 8 bases at J, leaving 9 bases unmatched. This CDR3 is CASSEERGGRDEQFF. CDR3 DNA sequence: TGTGCCAGCAGCGAAGAGCGGGGGGGCCGTGATGAGCAGTTCTTC.

The V gene is TRBV15, the J gene TRBJ1-2; 8 bases fit TRBD1. The junction had 9 bases not matched to a gene; V was cut back by 4 bases and J by 5 bases. The CDR3 spans 15 residues. Germline CDR1 and CDR2: LNHNV and YYDKDF (reference sequence). DNA for the CDR3: TGTGCCACCAGCAACCGAGGACAGGGCCTTTATGGCTACACCTTC. It yields the protein CATSNRGQGLYGYTF. Based on the CDR3 plus reference TRBV15 and TRBJ1-2, the full variable domain is DAMVIQNPRYQVTQFGKPVTLSCSQTLNHNVMYWYQQKSSQAPKLLFHYYDKDFNNEADTPDNFQSRRPNTSFCFLDIRSPGLGDTAMYLCATSNRGQGLYGYTFGSGTRLTVV.

In DNA, the CDR3 is TGTGCCAGCAGCTACGGCACCTACGAGCAGTACTTC. Protein: CASSYGTYEQYF. The V and J genes are TRBV5-6 and TRBJ2-7, with D unclear. Trimming stripped 3 bases from V and 2 bases from J, with 6 bases between. CDR3 length: 12 residues. Per the germline V gene, CDR1 is SGHDT and CDR2 is YYEEEE.

This clone occurred once. The V and J genes are TRBV6-1 and TRBJ1-1; 10 bases align to TRBD1. Germline CDR1 MNHNS, CDR2 SASEGT. This CDR3 comprises 16 residues. V shed 2 bases and J 5 bases; nucleotides not matched to a gene: 8. The CDR3 region is CASSELAGTGVTEAFF. The CDR3 bases are TGTGCCAGCAGTGAACTTGCGGGGACAGGGGTAACTGAAGCTTTCTTT.

V is TRBV5-6 and J is TRBJ1-6, with TRBD1 matching over 8 bases. The CDR3 contains 14 residues. Germline V gene data show CDR1 as SGHDT and CDR2 as YYEEEE. With V trimmed by 9 bases and J by 7 bases, 9 bases remained unmatched. CDR3 coding DNA: TGTGCCACAAGCGGGGGACAGGAGAATTCACCCCTCCACTTT. Translation gives CATSGGQENSPLHF.

This chain uses TRBV18 with TRBJ2-5, with D perhaps being TRBD1 or TRBD2 (6 bases each). The CDR3 contains 18 residues. Germline values: CDR1 KGHSH, CDR2 LQKENI. Trimming took off 6 bases at V and 1 base at J, with 24 bases between the two ends. In DNA, the CDR3 is TGTGCCAGCTCCCTAACCCGGCCGGGGGCACAGATCCAAGAGACCCAGTACTTC. It codes for CASSLTRPGAQIQETQYF.

The chain uses TRBV7-9 and TRBJ1-1, with D perhaps matching TRBD1 (5 bases). This CDR3 has 16 residues. Germline V CDR1 and CDR2: SEHNR, FQNEAQ (reference sequence). The ends were cut back, 4 bases at V and 1 base at J, with 16 bases in the middle. Written as DNA, the CDR3 is TGTGCCAGCAGCTCCCTTCGAGTAGACAGGAACACTGAAGCTTTCTTT. Translating gives CASSSLRVDRNTEAFF.

V gene TRBV15 combines with J gene TRBJ2-3; 7 bases agree with TRBD1. Germline V CDR1 and CDR2: LNHNV, YYDKDF (reference sequence). The V and J ends lost 1 base and 1 base, in that order; junction bases with no gene match: 2. The CDR3 has 15 amino acids. The DNA for the CDR3 is TGTGCCACCAGCAGAGGAGGGACAGGCACAGATACGCAGTATTTT. It encodes CATSRGGTGTDTQYF.

Worth noting for this clone: Other nucleotide sequences from this sample produce the same CDR3. The chain has TRBV27 and TRBJ2-7; unclear D gene. Germline values: CDR1 MNHEY, CDR2 SMNVEV (reference sequence). V lost 0 bases and J lost 0, with 3 bases in between. The CDR3 has 13 amino acids. The CDR3 DNA sequence: TGTGCCAGCAGTTTATCCCCCTCCTACGAGCAGTACTTC. Residues: CASSLSPSYEQYF.